Below, 19 T cell receptor beta chains from the same sample are listed, as sequenced in a study of T-cell reconstitution after alpha-beta-depleted transplantation in children. The library targeted TCRbeta and was prepared with unique molecular identifiers. TCRdb ran MiXCR on the PCR reads and lists one entry per CDR3 protein. The sample carries about 980,000 distinct CDR3 sequences, roughly 29% recorded once. Sample: PBMCs, mostly from graft donor cells, taken 360 days after TCRalphabeta/CD19-depleted stem cell transplant. These TCRs come from a boy in the first two years of life who had a stem cell transplant for SCID, so the T cells may come from the graft donor.

The chain has TRBV5-1 and TRBJ2-3, with D perhaps TRBD2 (5 bases). The V gene lost 0 bases and the J gene lost 7 bases, with 21 bases spanning the gap. The CDR3 spans 17 residues. Germline lookup yields CDR1 SGHRS and CDR2 YFSETQ. As DNA, the CDR3 is TGCGCCAGCAGCTTGGCCCGGGATGGTCCGTACCTAAATACGCAGTATTTT. Its protein is CASSLARDGPYLNTQYF.

The rearrangement joins TRBV5-1 to TRBJ1-3; D not certain. Looked up from germline, CDR1 is SGHRS and CDR2 is YFSETQ. V shed 2 bases and J shed 2 bases, with 11 bases lying between them. This CDR3 comprises 15 residues. The CDR3 loop reads CASSFSIGTGNTIYF. The CDR3, as DNA: TGCGCCAGCAGCTTTTCAATTGGTACTGGAAACACCATATATTTT.

This clonotype was detected a few times. The chain carries TRBV27 and TRBJ2-7, with 10 bases fitting TRBD2. Germline-derived CDR1 and CDR2 are MNHEY and SMNVEV (reference sequence). V was clipped by 5 bases and J by 3 bases; unmatched bases: 7. The CDR3 consists of 15 residues. CDR3 region: CASSLSAGGVYEQYF. The DNA for the CDR3 is TGTGCCAGCAGTCTCTCAGCGGGGGGGGTCTACGAGCAGTACTTC.

This clonotype was observed a few times. This CDR3 reads CSVVVWGRTDTQYF. CDR3 sequence (DNA): TGCAGTGTCGTCGTGTGGGGACGCACAGATACGCAGTATTTT. V usage is TRBV20-1 and J usage is TRBJ2-3, with D perhaps given as TRBD1 or TRBD2 (5 bases each). V lost 7 bases and J 1 base, leaving 15 bases between the germline ends. Germline lookup yields CDR1 DFQATT and CDR2 SNEGSKA (reference sequence). The CDR3 contains 14 residues.

The chain uses TRBV20-1 and TRBJ1-1, with 7 positions matching TRBD1. With V trimmed by 7 bases and J by 4 bases, 21 bases remained unmatched. This CDR3 contains 17 residues. Germline CDR1 reads DFQATT; CDR2 reads SNEGSKA (reference sequence). CDR3 residues: CSVYTVGGPLSVTEAFF. Here the CDR3 DNA reads TGCAGTGTTTATACCGTAGGGGGCCCTCTTAGTGTCACTGAAGCTTTCTTT.

This clonotype was detected a few times. This rearrangement joins TRBV10-3 to TRBJ1-5; no clear D gene. CDR3 length: 14 amino acids. V was trimmed by 2 bases and J by 4 bases, leaving 9 bases between them. Germline V gene data show CDR1 as ENHRY and CDR2 as SYGVKD. Here the CDR3 reads CAISERPANQPQHF. In nucleotides, the CDR3 is TGTGCCATCAGTGAGAGGCCTGCGAATCAGCCCCAGCATTTT.

V is TRBV3-1 and J is TRBJ2-5; no firm D call. CDR3 length equals 15 residues. Germline V gene lookup returns CDR1 LGHDT and CDR2 YNNKEL (reference sequence). V lost 0 bases to trimming and J lost 2 bases, with 10 bases between them. The CDR3 region is CASSQDPVRQETQYF. The CDR3 DNA sequence: TGTGCCAGCAGCCAAGATCCCGTCAGACAAGAGACCCAGTACTTC.

The chain is built from TRBV11-2 and TRBJ1-4; unclear D gene. Trimming took off 3 bases at V and 2 bases at J, with 7 bases between the two ends. Germline CDR1 is SGHAT and CDR2 is FQNNGV. The length of the CDR3 is 14 residues. CDR3 DNA: TGTGCCAGCAGCTTCGGCCGGACTAATGAAAAACTGTTTTTT. The encoded protein is CASSFGRTNEKLFF.

The rearrangement joins TRBV20-1 to TRBJ2-3; 8 nucleotides align to TRBD2. The J segment lost 11 bases and the V segment lost 1 base, leaving 2 bases of the junction unmatched. The CDR3 is 11 amino acids. Germline V gives CDR1 DFQATT, CDR2 SNEGSKA (reference sequence). CDR3 residues: CSARGLAGQYF. The CDR3 nucleotides read TGCAGTGCTAGAGGGCTAGCGGGGCAGTATTTT.

The chain carries TRBV5-5 and TRBJ2-5; possibly TRBD1 or TRBD2 for D (7 bases each). This CDR3 has 15 residues. V lost 4 bases, J lost 2 bases, and 15 bases lay in between. Germline CDR1 reads SGHKS; CDR2 reads YYEKEE (reference sequence). Here the CDR3 DNA reads TGTGCCAGCAGCCCGGGGGGCAGGGGGCAAGAGACCCAGTACTTC. Amino acid sequence: CASSPGGRGQETQYF.

This clonotype was counted once. The chain has TRBV7-2 and TRBJ2-2; no definite D call. V lost 4 bases and J 1 base, leaving 13 bases between the germline ends. CDR1 and CDR2 (germline): SGHTA, FQGNSA. This CDR3 has 16 amino acids. The CDR3 nucleotides are TGTGCCAGCAGCTACTCCATGGTACAGAACACCGGGGAGCTGTTTTTT. Its protein is CASSYSMVQNTGELFF.

The CDR3 protein is CASSPLGLSYEQYF. The CDR3 DNA sequence: TGTGCCAGCTCACCACTGGGCCTCTCCTACGAGCAGTACTTC. V usage is TRBV18 and J usage is TRBJ2-7; D not certain. Germline loops: CDR1 KGHSH, CDR2 LQKENI. The CDR3 contains 14 residues. The V end lost 1 base, the J end lost 0 bases, and 7 bases lay between the germline ends.

This clonotype has just a few counts. J is TRBJ2-2 and V is TRBV6-1; TRBD1 might be the D (6 bases). The CDR3 has 17 residues. Germline V lookup: CDR1 MNHNS, CDR2 SASEGT. Trimming pared 9 bases from V and 4 bases from J, leaving 24 bases between. DNA of the CDR3: TGTGCCAGTCGGTGGTGGGCCGGGGCAGGGGTCACCGGGGAGCTGTTTTTT. Protein product: CASRWWAGAGVTGELFF.

This chain connects TRBV7-9 to TRBJ2-1, with 7 bases lining up with TRBD2. The germline V gene has CDR1 SEHNR and CDR2 FQNEAQ (reference sequence). J was trimmed by 5 bases and V by 3 bases; bases with no gene match: 4. The CDR3 consists of 14 residues. CDR3 sequence: CASSFLRGDNEQFF. The DNA of the CDR3 is TGTGCCAGCAGCTTCTTACGGGGGGACAATGAGCAGTTCTTC. The whole variable domain, filled in from reference TRBV7-9 and TRBJ2-1, reads DTGVSQNPRHKITKRGQNVTFRCDPISEHNRLYWYRQTLGQGPEFLTYFQNEAQLEKSRLLSDRFSAERPKGSFSTLEIQRTEQGDSAMYLCASSFLRGDNEQFFGPGTRLTVL.

This chain connects TRBV10-3 to TRBJ2-7; 8 positions match TRBD1. V gave up 10 bases and J gave up 1 base; unmatched junction bases: 9. Per the germline V gene, CDR1 is ENHRY and CDR2 is SYGVKD. There are 14 residues in the CDR3. The DNA of the CDR3 is TGTGCCACCTCCGACAGGGGAATGTCCTACGAGCAGTACTTC. Amino acids: CATSDRGMSYEQYF.

The chain couples TRBV4-3 to TRBJ2-4; no reliable D call. The CDR3 is 15 amino acids. Germline values: CDR1 LGHNA, CDR2 YSLEER. V lost 0 bases, J lost 2 bases, and 8 bases lay in between. CDR3 amino acids: CASSQDSIPKNIQYF. In nucleotides, the CDR3 is TGCGCCAGCAGCCAAGACTCGATACCCAAAAACATTCAGTACTTC.

This clonotype has ten or more counts. The V gene is TRBV12-3 or TRBV12-4, the J gene TRBJ1-2; no clear D gene. V was cut by 6 bases and J by 4 bases, with 6 bases left in between. The CDR3 has 11 amino acids. CDR3 in amino acids: CASSLSYGYTF. Written as DNA, the CDR3 is TGTGCCAGCAGCCTCTCCTATGGCTACACCTTC.

This clonotype showed up just a few times. The chain carries TRBV29-1 and TRBJ2-3; TRBD2 is a possible D gene (5 bases). The CDR3 consists of 12 residues. Germline V gives CDR1 SQVTM, CDR2 ANQGSEA. Trimming cost V 6 bases and J 13 bases, with 20 bases left between them. For the CDR3, the DNA is TGCAGCGTCGCCTTGGCGAGGGATGAAGAGTATTTT. It encodes CSVALARDEEYF.

Only a few counts were recorded for this clonotype. V and J are TRBV3-1 and TRBJ2-2; no definite D call. Between the trimmed V and J ends, which lost 5 bases and 8 bases, there was a span of 9 bases. This CDR3 region has 12 residues. Germline assignment: CDR1 LGHDT and CDR2 YNNKEL (reference sequence). The CDR3 reads CASSDLRGELFF. As DNA, the CDR3 is TGTGCCAGCAGCGACCTCAGGGGGGAGCTGTTTTTT.